This TCR beta chain was profiled in a study of blood T cell repertoires in COVID-19. Study as a whole: The study drew acute and convalescent COVID-19 samples from the United States, Italy and Spain. The cDNA or gDNA used as material had been derived from T cells, B-cell-depleted T cells, or PBMCs.

The V segment lost 6 bases and the J segment 4 bases; nucleotides outside the gene matches: 9. From germline, CDR1 is SQVTM and CDR2 ANQGSEA. CDR3 length equals 13 residues. In the authors' workflow: Using reference gene primer amplification, nucleated cell counts were estimated. Libraries were prepared by immunoSEQ multiplex PCR; TCRdb keeps only in-frame clonotypes and omits some of them. The DNA was the basis for D and trimming; V, J and clone size are from that table. This table has some 240,000 clones, 75% to 90% appearing once. The sequencing input was peripheral blood. The V call is TRBV29-1, the J call TRBJ2-7; TRBD2 matches at 7 bases. The receptor comes from a woman aged 40 to 50 who had recovered from COVID-19. CDR3 DNA: TGCAGCGTCAGACAGAGCGGGATTTACGAGCAGTACTTC. Its translation: CSVRQSGIYEQYF.